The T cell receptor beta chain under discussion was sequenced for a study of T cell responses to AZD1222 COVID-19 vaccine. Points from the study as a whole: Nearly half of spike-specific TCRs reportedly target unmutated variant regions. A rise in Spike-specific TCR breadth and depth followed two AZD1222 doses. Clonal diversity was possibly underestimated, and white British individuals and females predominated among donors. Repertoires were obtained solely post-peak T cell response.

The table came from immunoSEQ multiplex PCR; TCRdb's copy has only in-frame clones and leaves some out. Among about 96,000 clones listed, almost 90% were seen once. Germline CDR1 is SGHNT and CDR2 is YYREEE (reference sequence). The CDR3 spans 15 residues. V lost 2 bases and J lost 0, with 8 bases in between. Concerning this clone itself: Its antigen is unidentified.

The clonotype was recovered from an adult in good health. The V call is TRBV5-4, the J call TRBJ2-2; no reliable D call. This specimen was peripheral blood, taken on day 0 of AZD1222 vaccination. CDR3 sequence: CASSLRRANTGELFF. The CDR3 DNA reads TGTGCCAGCAGCTTAAGGAGAGCGAACACCGGGGAGCTGTTTTTT.